These 25 T cell receptor beta chains originate from one sample sequenced in a study of T cell responses to AZD1222 COVID-19 vaccine. TCRdb keeps only in-frame clones here, not all; method: immunoSEQ multiplex PCR. This table holds roughly 150,000 clones, 80% to 90% found once. Sample: peripheral blood, taken on day 0 of AZD1222 vaccination. These receptors all come from an adult in good health.

This chain connects TRBV12-3 or TRBV12-4 to TRBJ1-1; tentative D call: TRBD1 (5 bases). The CDR3 runs to 12 residues. V shed 8 bases and J shed 5 bases, with 12 bases lying between them. The CDR3 DNA sequence: TGTGCCAGCGGGGGGGGAACGACTGAAGCTTTCTTT. Protein: CASGGGTTEAFF.

The J gene is TRBJ2-3, the V gene TRBV6-4; 9 bases line up with TRBD2. This CDR3 has 14 amino acids. CDR1 and CDR2 (germline): MRHNA, SNTAGT. V trimming: 5 bases; J trimming: 2 bases; junction bases outside the gene matches: 2. CDR3 amino acids: CASSSSGDTDTQYF. For the CDR3, the DNA is TGTGCCAGCAGTTCTAGCGGGGACACAGATACGCAGTATTTT.

The chain carries TRBV4-2 and TRBJ2-5, with D unresolved. The CDR3 length is 14 residues. The germline CDR1 and CDR2 sequences are LGHNA and YNFKEQ. V was trimmed by 1 base and J by 3 bases, leaving 9 bases between them. The DNA of the CDR3 is TGTGCCAGCAGCCAAGTCGAGGTGGAAGAGACCCAGTACTTC. It yields the protein CASSQVEVEETQYF.

In its sample, this clone was seen a few times. This rearrangement joins TRBV5-5 to TRBJ2-1; D is perhaps TRBD1 (5 bases). This CDR3 comprises 15 residues. The germline V gene encodes CDR1 SGHKS and CDR2 YYEKEE (reference sequence). V was pared by 0 bases and J by 3 bases, with 10 bases between. CDR3 sequence: CASSLVRDHYNEQFF. The CDR3 bases are TGTGCCAGCAGCTTGGTCAGGGATCACTACAATGAGCAGTTCTTC.

This chain connects TRBV9 to TRBJ1-1, with a weak D call TRBD1 (6 bases). Trimming shortened V by 0 bases and J by 5 bases, and 11 bases separated the two germline ends. Germline V gene sequence: CDR1 SGDLS, CDR2 YYNGEE. This CDR3 has 14 residues. The CDR3 protein is CASSVVEGVTEAFF. The CDR3 DNA sequence: TGTGCCAGCAGCGTAGTTGAGGGGGTTACTGAAGCTTTCTTT. The whole variable domain, remainder taken from reference TRBV9 and TRBJ1-1, is DSGVTQTPKHLITATGQRVTLRCSPRSGDLSVYWYQQSLDQGLQFLIQYYNGEERAKGNILERFSAQQFPDLHSELNLSSLELGDSALYFCASSVVEGVTEAFFGQGTRLTVV.

J is TRBJ2-2 and V is TRBV6-5, with D perhaps matching TRBD2 (7 bases). The CDR3 extends over 16 amino acids. In germline, CDR1 is MNHEY, CDR2 SVGAGI. The V end was cut by 3 bases, the J end by 5 bases, with 16 bases between. The CDR3 nucleotides read TGTGCCAGCAGTTATGGGGGGGCGCGCTTTACCGGGGAGCTGTTTTTT. Translation gives CASSYGGARFTGELFF.

The chain uses TRBV3-1 (or the pseudogene TRBV3-2) and TRBJ1-1; D gene uncertain. V was clipped by 0 bases and J by 5 bases, with 10 bases between them. The CDR3 is 14 amino acids. The germline gives CDR1 LGHDT, CDR2 YNNKEL (reference sequence). CDR3 sequence reads: CASSQDPSGTEAFF. As DNA, the CDR3 is TGTGCCAGCAGCCAAGATCCCTCCGGGACTGAAGCTTTCTTT.

V and J are TRBV7-8 and TRBJ2-2, with D possibly being TRBD2 (5 bases). The V end was cut by 5 bases, the J end by 5 bases, with 15 bases between. The CDR3 covers 15 residues. CDR1 is SGHVS and CDR2 is FQNEAQ in the germline V gene. CDR3 coding DNA: TGTGCCAGCAGCCCTGAGGGAGCGTTTACCGGGGAGCTGTTTTTT. This gives the protein CASSPEGAFTGELFF. Complete variable domain (other parts from reference TRBV7-8 and TRBJ2-2): GAGVSQSPRYKVAKRGQDVALRCDPISGHVSLFWYQQALGQGPEFLTYFQNEAQLDKSGLPSDRFFAERPEGSVSTLKIQRTQQEDSAVYLCASSPEGAFTGELFFGEGSRLTVL.

The chain uses TRBV19 and TRBJ1-6; D gene ambiguous. In germline, CDR1 is LNHDA, CDR2 SQIVND (reference sequence). Trimming took off 5 bases at V and 7 bases at J, with 6 bases between the two ends. The CDR3 loop spans 12 amino acids. The CDR3, as DNA: TGTGCCAGTAGTCTGGGGAATTCACCCCTCCACTTT. Translating it yields CASSLGNSPLHF.

The chain couples TRBV2 to TRBJ1-1; the D is unclear. The CDR3 runs 14 residues. Germline CDR1 is SNHLY and CDR2 is FYNNEI. V lost 6 bases, J lost 1 base, and 12 bases lay in between. CDR3 sequence (DNA): TGTGCCAGCAGAAAACACGACAAGAACACTGAAGCTTTCTTT. The encoded protein is CASRKHDKNTEAFF.

The J gene is TRBJ1-3, the V gene TRBV19; D uncertain. Looked up from germline, CDR1 is LNHDA and CDR2 is SQIVND (reference sequence). V dropped 5 bases and J dropped 4 bases, with 12 bases sitting between them. This CDR3 is built from 14 residues. CDR3 in DNA: TGTGCCAGTAGTTCCGAGCTTGGGGGAAACACCATATATTTT. This translates into CASSSELGGNTIYF.

The chain carries TRBV11-2 and TRBJ2-1, with a tentative D call TRBD2 (5 bases). Trimming removed 6 bases from V and 10 bases from J, with 13 bases in between. The length of the CDR3 is 12 residues. Germline CDR1 SGHAT, CDR2 FQNNGV. DNA for the CDR3: TGTGCCAGCAGTCCCACTAGTTTCGAGCAGTTCTTC. It specifies CASSPTSFEQFF. The whole variable domain, filled in from reference TRBV11-2 and TRBJ2-1, reads EAGVAQSPRYKIIEKRQSVAFWCNPISGHATLYWYQQILGQGPKLLIQFQNNGVVDDSQLPKDRFSAERLKGVDSTLKIQPAKLEDSAVYLCASSPTSFEQFFGPGTRLTVL.

V and J are TRBV30 and TRBJ2-7, with D tentatively TRBD1 (6 bases). Germline V lookup: CDR1 GTSNPN, CDR2 SVGIG (reference sequence). Trimming stripped 3 bases from V and 0 bases from J, with 9 bases between. The CDR3 sequence is 13 residues long. The CDR3 loop is CAWRGDNSYEQYF. The DNA of the CDR3 is TGTGCCTGGAGGGGGGACAACTCCTACGAGCAGTACTTC.

This chain connects TRBV4-3 to TRBJ2-2; 12 bases line up with TRBD1. This CDR3 is 17 amino acids long. Germline V lookup: CDR1 LGHNA, CDR2 YSLEER. V lost 0 bases to trimming and J lost 7 bases; unmatched junction nucleotides: 6. As DNA, the CDR3 is TGCGCCAGCAGCCAAGATCAGGGGACAGGGGGCGGCGGGGAGCTGTTTTTT. Its translation: CASSQDQGTGGGGELFF.

The J gene is TRBJ1-2, the V gene TRBV11-2; D is unresolved. The CDR3 runs 14 residues. Deletions cut 0 bases from V and 7 bases from J, with 12 bases between. Germline V CDR1 and CDR2: SGHAT, FQNNGV. The chain's CDR3 is CASSLDPGSGGYTF. In DNA form, the CDR3 reads TGTGCCAGCAGCTTAGATCCGGGATCGGGTGGCTACACCTTC. The entire variable domain, with the rest obtained from reference TRBV11-2 and TRBJ1-2, is as follows: EAGVAQSPRYKIIEKRQSVAFWCNPISGHATLYWYQQILGQGPKLLIQFQNNGVVDDSQLPKDRFSAERLKGVDSTLKIQPAKLEDSAVYLCASSLDPGSGGYTFGSGTRLTVV.

CDR3 region: CASSLTTDEAFF. The DNA for the CDR3 is TGTGCCAGCAGCTTAACCACGGATGAAGCTTTCTTT. The rearrangement joins TRBV7-8 to TRBJ1-1, with D uncertain. Germline V lookup: CDR1 SGHVS, CDR2 FQNEAQ. Trimming stripped 2 bases from V and 7 bases from J, with 8 bases between. The CDR3 has 12 amino acids.

The chain has TRBV6-5 and TRBJ1-5; D possibly corresponds to TRBD1 (5 bases). With 0 bases removed from V and 11 bases from J, the gap between germline ends came to 17 bases. This CDR3 is 15 amino acids long. Germline V gene data show CDR1 as MNHEY and CDR2 as SVGAGI. CDR3 region: CASSYSQPLAGTQHF. The CDR3, as DNA: TGTGCCAGCAGTTACTCGCAGCCTCTGGCAGGGACCCAGCATTTT.

The chain has TRBV27 and TRBJ2-2, with a tentative D call TRBD2 (5 bases). Germline-derived CDR1 and CDR2 are MNHEY and SMNVEV (reference sequence). With 3 bases removed from V and 3 bases from J, the gap between germline ends came to 11 bases. The CDR3 contains 15 residues. The CDR3 sequence is CASSLRVSDTGELFF. CDR3 in DNA: TGTGCCAGCAGTTTGAGGGTATCGGACACCGGGGAGCTGTTTTTT.

In this sample, this clone turned up once. A read error may account for a junction end that differs from germline. The chain has TRBV28 and TRBJ2-1, with TRBD1 matching 10 bases. The length of the CDR3 is 12 residues. Germline CDR1 is MDHEN and CDR2 is SYDVKM. The CDR3 reads CASSLRTGGMIF. The CDR3 coding sequence is TGTGCCAGCAGTTTAAGGACAGGGGGGATGATCTTC.

Note on this clone: This specimen includes other DNA sequences encoding the same CDR3. This chain links TRBV5-5 with TRBJ1-1; 9 bases map to TRBD1. Germline CDR1 is SGHKS and CDR2 is YYEKEE (reference sequence). With V trimmed by 3 bases and J by 3 bases, 3 bases remained unmatched. The CDR3 is 14 amino acids. The CDR3 coding sequence is TGTGCCAGCAGCTCAGGACAGGGGTACACTGAAGCTTTCTTT. It is translated as CASSSGQGYTEAFF.

The chain uses TRBV2 and TRBJ2-5; tentatively, D is TRBD1 or TRBD2 (6 bases each). V lost 8 bases and J lost 2, with 12 bases in between. Germline values: CDR1 SNHLY, CDR2 FYNNEI. The CDR3 contains 13 residues. In nucleotides, the CDR3 is TGTGCCAGCTCTGGGGGGCATCAAGAGACCCAGTACTTC. This gives the protein CASSGGHQETQYF.

The CDR3 reads CASSYPGIGELFF. In DNA form, the CDR3 reads TGTGCCAGCAGCTATCCGGGAATCGGGGAGCTGTTTTTT. The genes are TRBV7-6 and TRBJ2-2; tentatively, D is TRBD2 (5 bases). Germline CDR1 SGHVS, CDR2 FNYEAQ. Between the trimmed V and J ends, which lost 4 bases and 7 bases, there was a span of 10 bases. The CDR3 totals 13 residues. Based on the CDR3 plus reference TRBV7-6 and TRBJ2-2, the full variable domain is GAGVSQSPRYKVTKRGQDVALRCDPISGHVSLYWYRQALGQGPEFLTYFNYEAQQDKSGLPNDRFSAERPEGSISTLTIQRTEQRDSAMYRCASSYPGIGELFFGEGSRLTVL.

This chain uses TRBV5-4 with TRBJ1-6, with D unclear. V gave up 0 bases and J gave up 3 bases, with 7 bases separating them. The CDR3 is made up of 15 amino acids. Germline values: CDR1 SGHNT, CDR2 YYREEE (reference sequence). The CDR3 region has the DNA TGTGCCAGCAGCTTGGAAAGTTTCTATAATTCACCCCTCCACTTT. It codes for CASSLESFYNSPLHF.

The V gene is TRBV3-1 (or the pseudogene TRBV3-2), the J gene TRBJ1-6, with D possibly matching TRBD1 (6 bases). CDR3 size: 15 residues. Germline CDR1 is LGHDT and CDR2 is YNNKEL (reference sequence). Between the trimmed V and J ends, which lost 5 bases and 11 bases, there was a span of 19 bases. The CDR3 spells CASSSTSRTVTPLHF. The CDR3 DNA follows: TGTGCCAGCAGCAGCACCTCCCGGACAGTTACACCCCTCCACTTT.

The J gene is TRBJ2-7, the V gene TRBV6-2 or TRBV6-3; TRBD1 might be the D (6 bases). This CDR3 comprises 14 residues. The germline V gene has CDR1 MNHEY and CDR2 SVGEGT. The ends were cut back, 5 bases at V and 2 bases at J, with 13 bases in the middle. The CDR3 loop is CASSRDIRTYEQYF. CDR3 coding DNA: TGTGCCAGCAGTAGGGACATTCGAACCTACGAGCAGTACTTC.